Following are 9 T cell receptor beta chains from one sample sequenced in a study of T cells in Graves' hyperthyroidism and ophthalmopathy. The CDR3 regions of TCR beta were amplified from RNA transcripts. A set of HTBI primers served as the primers for a first-round RT-PCR of the TCR CDR3. Each CDR3 protein is one row after TCRdb ran MiXCR on the multiplex PCR reads. Of 530,000 or so distinct CDR3 sequences listed, about 24% are singletons. Sequenced: blood. These TCRs come from a woman aged 25 to 45 with Graves' ophthalmopathy.

This clonotype came up many times. The chain is built from TRBV5-1 and TRBJ1-5, with a possible D match to TRBD1 (5 bases). From germline, CDR1 is SGHRS and CDR2 YFSETQ. The CDR3 sequence is 16 residues long. V dropped 4 bases and J dropped 2 bases, with 16 bases sitting between them. As DNA, the CDR3 is TGCGCCAGCAGCAGGGGAACAGGTTTTGGCAATCAGCCCCAGCATTTT. Its translation: CASSRGTGFGNQPQHF.

This clonotype was seen repeatedly, ten times or more. This sequence joins TRBV12-3 or TRBV12-4 and TRBJ1-1; the match to TRBD1 covers 7 bases. The CDR3 has 15 amino acids. V trimming: 5 bases; J trimming: 1 base; junction bases outside the gene matches: 7. The CDR3 DNA reads as TGTGCCAGCAGTCAACACAGGGGCCAGAACACTGAAGCTTTCTTT. It specifies CASSQHRGQNTEAFF.

This clonotype showed up many times. The chain recombines TRBV4-1 with TRBJ1-2; no firm D call. The V end lost 0 bases, the J end lost 2 bases, and 7 bases lay between the germline ends. This CDR3 region has 14 residues. Germline CDR1 reads MGHRA; CDR2 reads YSYEKL. The CDR3 nucleotides read TGCGCCAGCAGCCAAGATCCAGGAAACTATGGCTACACCTTC. Translating it yields CASSQDPGNYGYTF.

This clonotype was counted a few times. The V call is TRBV6-1, the J call TRBJ1-1; no clear D gene. V lost 1 base and J 2 bases, leaving 11 bases between the germline ends. CDR3 length equals 15 residues. Germline assignment: CDR1 MNHNS and CDR2 SASEGT. This chain's CDR3 is CASSEGQARNTEAFF. The CDR3 DNA sequence: TGTGCCAGCAGTGAAGGGCAGGCACGAAACACTGAAGCTTTCTTT.

This clonotype was counted ten times or more. V and J are TRBV29-1 and TRBJ1-2; 7 positions match TRBD1. The J segment lost 7 bases and the V segment lost 4 bases, leaving 3 bases of the junction unmatched. This CDR3 is built from 11 residues. Germline V gene lookup returns CDR1 SQVTM and CDR2 ANQGSEA. The DNA for the CDR3 is TGCAGCGTTGGAGACAGGGCTGGCTACACCTTC. It is translated as CSVGDRAGYTF.

This clonotype was seen repeatedly, ten times or more. The chain joins TRBV6-2 or TRBV6-3 to TRBJ1-1; TRBD1 might be the D (5 bases). CDR1 is MNHEY and CDR2 is SVGEGT in the germline V gene. V gave up 6 bases and J gave up 7 bases, with 15 bases separating them. The length of the CDR3 is 13 residues. CDR3 nucleotides: TGTGCCAGCAGCCCCGTAGAGGGACGTGAAGCTTTCTTT. Protein product: CASSPVEGREAFF.

This clonotype came up many times. V gene TRBV7-2 combines with J gene TRBJ1-2; D is possibly TRBD1 (5 bases). The germline V gene has CDR1 SGHTA and CDR2 FQGNSA. The CDR3 length is 14 residues. Between the trimmed V and J ends, which lost 8 bases and 5 bases, there was a span of 18 bases. This CDR3 is CASASQTAMYGYTF. Written as DNA, the CDR3 is TGTGCCAGCGCCTCCCAGACAGCAATGTATGGCTACACCTTC.

For the CDR3, the DNA is TGTGCCAGCAGTTCGTGGACTAGCGGGGGAAAAAACATTCAGTACTTC. Protein product: CASSSWTSGGKNIQYF. The V gene is TRBV28, the J gene TRBJ2-4; TRBD2 matches 13 bases. The length of the CDR3 is 16 residues. Germline CDR1 is MDHEN and CDR2 is SYDVKM. V shed 4 bases and J 4 bases; nucleotides not matched to a gene: 4.

This clonotype was seen repeatedly, ten times or more. This chain joins TRBV14 and TRBJ2-7; tentative D call: TRBD1 (5 bases). Trimming removed 0 bases at V and 4 bases at J, with 13 bases between. Germline V CDR1 and CDR2: SGHDN, FVKESK. The CDR3 runs to 15 residues. CDR3 sequence reads: CASSQDGREFYEQYF. DNA for the CDR3: TGTGCCAGCAGCCAAGACGGCAGGGAATTTTACGAGCAGTACTTC.